This T cell receptor beta chain was recovered during a study of T-cell reconstitution after alpha-beta-depleted transplantation in children. For TCRbeta, the library was prepared with unique molecular identifiers. MiXCR, applied by TCRdb to the PCR reads, yields one record per CDR3 protein. Among nearly 400,000 distinct CDR3 sequences listed, over 20% were seen once. Germline-derived CDR1 and CDR2 are SGHKS and YYEKEE (reference sequence). The CDR3 is made up of 14 amino acids. The V end was cut by 0 bases, the J end by 5 bases, with 11 bases between. This clonotype was recorded many times. The V call is TRBV5-5, the J call TRBJ2-5; D uncertain. The sequences come from PBMCs from the stem cell graft donor, collected from the stem cell graft. This clonotype originated in a human donor who donated a stem cell graft to a child with acute myeloid leukemia. Written as DNA, the CDR3 is TGTGCCAGCAGCTTGGCTAGATTGGGCGAGACCCAGTACTTC. It yields the protein CASSLARLGETQYF. Supplemented by reference TRBV5-5 and TRBJ2-5, the full variable domain reads DAGVTQSPTHLIKTRGQQVTLRCSPISGHKSVSWYQQVLGQGPQFIFQYYEKEERGRGNFPDRFSARQFPNYSSELNVNALLLGDSALYLCASSLARLGETQYFGPGTRLLVL.